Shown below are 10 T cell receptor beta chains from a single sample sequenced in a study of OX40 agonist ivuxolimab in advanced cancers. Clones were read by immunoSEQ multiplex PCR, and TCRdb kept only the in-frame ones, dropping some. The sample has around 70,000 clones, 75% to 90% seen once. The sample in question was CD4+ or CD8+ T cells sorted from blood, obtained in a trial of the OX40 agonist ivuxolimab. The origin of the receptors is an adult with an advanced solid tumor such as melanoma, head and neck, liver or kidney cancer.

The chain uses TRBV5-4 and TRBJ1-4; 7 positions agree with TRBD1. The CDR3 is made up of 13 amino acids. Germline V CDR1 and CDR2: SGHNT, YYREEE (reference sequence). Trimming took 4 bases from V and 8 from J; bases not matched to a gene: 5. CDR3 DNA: TGTGCCAGCAGCGCAACAGGGGTGGAAAAACTGTTTTTT. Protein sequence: CASSATGVEKLFF.

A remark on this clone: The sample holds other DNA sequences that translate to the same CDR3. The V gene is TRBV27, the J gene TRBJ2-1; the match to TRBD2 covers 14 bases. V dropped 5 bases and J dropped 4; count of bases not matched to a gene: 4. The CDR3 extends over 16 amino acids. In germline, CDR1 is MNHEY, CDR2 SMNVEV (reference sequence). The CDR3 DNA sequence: TGTGCCAGCAGTCCTCGACTAGCGGGGGGGTACAATGAGCAGTTCTTC. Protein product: CASSPRLAGGYNEQFF.

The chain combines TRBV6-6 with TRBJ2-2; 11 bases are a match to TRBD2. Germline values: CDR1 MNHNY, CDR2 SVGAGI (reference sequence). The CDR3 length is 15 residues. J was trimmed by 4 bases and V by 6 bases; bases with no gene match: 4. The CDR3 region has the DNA TGTGCCAGCAGGACTAGCGGGGCCCTCACCGGGGAGCTGTTTTTT. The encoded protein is CASRTSGALTGELFF.

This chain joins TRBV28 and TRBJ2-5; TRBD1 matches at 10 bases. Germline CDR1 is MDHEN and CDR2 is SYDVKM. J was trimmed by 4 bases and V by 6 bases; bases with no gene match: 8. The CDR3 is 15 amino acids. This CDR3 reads CASSAWWDRGETQYF. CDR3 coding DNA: TGTGCCAGCAGCGCCTGGTGGGACAGGGGAGAGACCCAGTACTTC.

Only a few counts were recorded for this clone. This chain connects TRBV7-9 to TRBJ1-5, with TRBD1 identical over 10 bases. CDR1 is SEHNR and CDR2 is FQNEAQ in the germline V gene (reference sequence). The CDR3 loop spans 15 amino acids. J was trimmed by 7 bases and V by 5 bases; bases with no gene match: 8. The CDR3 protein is CASSTGTGVGQPQHF. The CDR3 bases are TGTGCCAGCAGCACAGGGACAGGGGTGGGGCAGCCCCAGCATTTT.

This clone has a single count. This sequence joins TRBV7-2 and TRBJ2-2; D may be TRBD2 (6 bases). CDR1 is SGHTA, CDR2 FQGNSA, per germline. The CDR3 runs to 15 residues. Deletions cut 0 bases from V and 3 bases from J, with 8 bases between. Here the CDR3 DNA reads TGTGCCAGCAGCTTAGCCGGGAGAGACACCGGGGAGCTGTTTTTT. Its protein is CASSLAGRDTGELFF.

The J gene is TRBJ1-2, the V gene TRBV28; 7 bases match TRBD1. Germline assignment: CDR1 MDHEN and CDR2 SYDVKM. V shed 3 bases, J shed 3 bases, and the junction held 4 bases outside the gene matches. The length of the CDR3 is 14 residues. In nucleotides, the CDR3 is TGTGCCAGCAGTTTGGGACAGCTAGACTATGGCTACACCTTC. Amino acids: CASSLGQLDYGYTF.

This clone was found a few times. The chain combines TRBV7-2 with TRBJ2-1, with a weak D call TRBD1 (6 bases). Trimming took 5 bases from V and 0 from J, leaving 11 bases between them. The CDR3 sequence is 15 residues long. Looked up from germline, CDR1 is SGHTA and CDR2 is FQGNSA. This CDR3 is CASSRQVSSYNEQFF. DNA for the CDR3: TGTGCCAGCAGCCGACAGGTTAGCTCCTACAATGAGCAGTTCTTC.

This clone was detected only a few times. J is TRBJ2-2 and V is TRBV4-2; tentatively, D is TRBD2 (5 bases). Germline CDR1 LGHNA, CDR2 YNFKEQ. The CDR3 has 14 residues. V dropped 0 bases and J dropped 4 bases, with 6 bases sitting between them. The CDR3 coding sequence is TGTGCCAGCAGCCAAGAGAGGGCCACCGGGGAGCTGTTTTTT. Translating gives CASSQERATGELFF.

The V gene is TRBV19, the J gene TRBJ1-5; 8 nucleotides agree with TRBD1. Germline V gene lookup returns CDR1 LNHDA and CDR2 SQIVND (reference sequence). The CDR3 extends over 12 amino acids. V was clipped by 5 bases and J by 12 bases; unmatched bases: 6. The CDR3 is CASSQDRAFQHF. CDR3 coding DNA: TGTGCCAGTAGTCAGGACAGGGCCTTCCAGCATTTT.